These T cell receptor beta chains were read from a single sample in a study of blood T cell repertoires in COVID-19. This table comes from immunoSEQ multiplex PCR, and its TCRdb copy is limited to in-frame clones, with some not included. The data hold 70,000 or so clones, with 75% to 80% observed a single time. The sample consisted of peripheral blood. These receptors originate from a human donor in a cohort sampled during active COVID-19. Each CDR3 is given with its conserved first and last residue. The D gene is left open where the match is weak. Where a row states a size, it is once, few, many or the class of an expanded clone; other rows omit it.

length | size | D | J | V | DNA | CDR3
15 | - | TRBD2 | TRBJ2-7 | TRBV6-4 | TGTGCCAGCAGTGACTGGACTAGCGGGAGCTACGAGCAGTACTTC | CASSDWTSGSYEQYF
13 | - | TRBD2 | TRBJ2-7 | TRBV27 | TGTGCCAGCAGCTTTCGGGAGGGTCGGGAGCAGTACTTC | CASSFREGREQYF
14 | - | TRBD2 | TRBJ2-5 | TRBV5-6 | TGTGCCAGCAGCGGGACTAGCGGACAAGAGACCCAGTACTTC | CASSGTSGQETQYF
13 | - | - | TRBJ1-6 | TRBV7-2 | TGTGCCAGCAGCGCCTTGGGCAATTCACCCCTCCACTTT | CASSALGNSPLHF
13 | - | TRBD1 | TRBJ1-4 | TRBV29-1 | TGCAGCGCACGACAGGGGTCTGGTGAAAAACTGTTTTTT | CSARQGSGEKLFF
15 | - | TRBD1 | TRBJ2-7 | TRBV6-5 | TGTGCCAGCAGCGGGAAGGGGACAGGAGCCTACGAGCAGTACTTC | CASSGKGTGAYEQYF
14 | few | - | TRBJ2-7 | TRBV4-1 | TGCGCCAGCAGCCAAGAGAATAGCGCAGACGAGCAGTACTTC | CASSQENSADEQYF
15 | - | TRBD1 | TRBJ1-1 | TRBV6-6 | TGTGCCAGCAGGAATCTACAGGGGGCGCGCACTGAAGCTTTCTTT | CASRNLQGARTEAFF
13 | - | TRBD1 | TRBJ2-7 | TRBV29-1 | TGCAGCGTCCGGACAGGGGGCTCCTACGAGCAGTACTTC | CSVRTGGSYEQYF
15 | - | - | TRBJ2-6 | TRBV15 | TGTGCCACCAGCAGAGATCTAGCCGGGGCCAACGTCCTGACTTTC | CATSRDLAGANVLTF
11 | once | - | TRBJ2-7 | TRBV12-3/TRBV12-4 | TGTGCCAGCGGAAACAGGGACGAGCAGTACTTC | CASGNRDEQYF
16 | once | - | TRBJ2-3 | TRBV20-1 | TGCAGTGCTAGTAAGGGGAAGGGCCTTAGCACAGATACGCAGTATTTT | CSASKGKGLSTDTQYF
17 | - | TRBD1 | TRBJ2-6 | TRBV5-1 | TGCGCCAGCAGCTTGGAGACAGGGGGCTTGGGGGCCAACGTCCTGACTTTC | CASSLETGGLGANVLTF
15 | - | - | TRBJ1-2 | TRBV11-2 | TGTGCCAGCAGCTTAGTGGGGGGTTGGAACTATGGCTACACCTTC | CASSLVGGWNYGYTF
16 | - | - | TRBJ1-2 | TRBV2 | TGTGCCAGCAGTGAAGCCGGACAACCATTAAACTATGGCTACACCTTC | CASSEAGQPLNYGYTF
13 | once | - | TRBJ2-7 | TRBV28 | TGTGCCAGCAGGCCCTATATCTCCTACGAGCAGTACTTC | CASRPYISYEQYF
15 | - | - | TRBJ2-1 | TRBV18 | TGTGCCAGCTCACCACTGGCCTCAGGGTTCTATGAGCAGTTCTTC | CASSPLASGFYEQFF
15 | few | TRBD2 | TRBJ2-1 | TRBV18 | TGTGCCAGCTCACCCAGGTTCGCGGGAGCCAATGAGCAGTTCTTC | CASSPRFAGANEQFF
15 | - | - | TRBJ1-2 | TRBV18 | TGTGCCAGCTCACCCCTTCTGGGACAAAACTATGGCTACACCTTC | CASSPLLGQNYGYTF
16 | - | TRBD1 | TRBJ2-1 | TRBV5-1 | TGCGCCAGCAATCCCCCGGGACAGGGACACTACAATGAGCAGTTCTTC | CASNPPGQGHYNEQFF
15 | - | - | TRBJ1-1 | TRBV5-1 | TGCGCCAGCAGCGTTGGGGCCCTTGGGAACACTGAAGCTTTCTTT | CASSVGALGNTEAFF
14 | - | TRBD1 | TRBJ1-2 | TRBV5-4 | TGTGCCAGCAGCTTGGTGGGAGGACAGGGTGGCTACACCTTC | CASSLVGGQGGYTF
14 | - | - | TRBJ1-1 | TRBV7-9 | TGTGCCAGCAAAGAGGGGGATACGAACACTGAAGCTTTCTTT | CASKEGDTNTEAFF
15 | - | TRBD2 | TRBJ2-4 | TRBV29-1 | TGCAGCGTTAGGGCGGGAGGGCCGGGCAAAAACATTCAGTACTTC | CSVRAGGPGKNIQYF